This TCR beta chain was captured in a study of blood T cell repertoires in COVID-19. Overall study context: The United States, Italy and Spain were the sources of the acute and convalescent COVID-19 samples.

The CDR3 covers 14 residues. Membership in each cohort depended on participant-reported clinical history. Study processing details: Amplified reference gene primers provided the basis for estimating nucleated cell counts. TCRdb keeps only in-frame clones here, not all; method: immunoSEQ multiplex PCR. The DNA was the basis for D and trimming; V, J and clone size are from that table. Here the sample spans 160,000 or so clones, about four fifths being singletons. The receptor's source is a woman aged 60-75 years who had recovered from COVID-19. J is TRBJ2-5 and V is TRBV21-1; the tabulated D call, TRBD1, remains unverified against the DNA. TRBV21-1 is recorded as a pseudogene. Material for sequencing was PBMCs or T cells enriched from blood (not recorded which). DNA for the CDR3: TGTGCCAGCAGCAACGAGGACAGACAAGAGACCCAGTACTTC. Its protein product is CASSNEDRQETQYF.